Listed below are T cell receptor beta chains from one sample, sequenced in a study of T cell changes during pregnancy in multiple sclerosis. The table came from immunoSEQ multiplex PCR; TCRdb's copy has only in-frame clones and leaves some out. Of 35,000 or so clones in the sample, about 89% were seen once. Sequenced material: CD8+ T cells from peripheral blood mononuclear cells, taken in the third trimester of pregnancy. These receptors came from a female donor with multiple sclerosis, enrolled in a pregnancy study. The conserved cysteine and the conserved F or W are not part of the CDR3 here.

v_gene,j_gene,CDR3aa
TRBV5-4,TRBJ1-3,ASSLDLQFSGNTIY
TRBV27,TRBJ2-7,ASTQSGEQY
TRBV6-1,TRBJ2-7,ASSALTGFTREQY
TRBV7-6,TRBJ2-3,ASSPRASSGATSTDTQY
TRBV9,TRBJ1-2,ASSVESRDRVGGYT
TRBV30,TRBJ1-4,AWSIPGEWEKLF
TRBV29-1,TRBJ1-1,SVEQGVTEAF
TRBV5-1,TRBJ2-1,ASMVAGAREQF
TRBV6-5,TRBJ1-2,ASSSRDRGWGGYT
TRBV7-8,TRBJ2-2,ASSPLTENTGELF
TRBV5-6,TRBJ2-2,ASRSDRGGTGELF
TRBV7-6,TRBJ2-1,ASSSAGGRDEQF
TRBV5-1,TRBJ2-5,ASSPRGGRAETQY
TRBV19,TRBJ2-7,ASSIDAGLYEQY
TRBV18,TRBJ2-3,ASSPTRVTDTQY
TRBV7-6,TRBJ2-7,ASSPGNSRNSYEQY
TRBV6-5,TRBJ1-3,ASSLFRSSGNTIY
TRBV7-2,TRBJ1-6,ASSLRQGVDSPLH
TRBV10-3,TRBJ2-1,AISETQGGTYNEQF
TRBV6-5,TRBJ2-2,ASSTTGTVTGELF
TRBV6-5,TRBJ2-1,ASSPGLAGVKEQF
TRBV7-9,TRBJ2-1,ASSPRGGGPANEQF
TRBV4-1,TRBJ2-7,ASSQERERSYEQY
TRBV4-3,TRBJ2-3,ASSQDGQGVLTDTQY
TRBV30,TRBJ2-5,AWSVGPETQY
TRBV4-3,TRBJ2-2,ASSHLGTGELF
TRBV19,TRBJ1-1,ASTDGAPLGTEAF
TRBV9,TRBJ2-5,ASSPDSLASGETQY
TRBV7-9,TRBJ2-1,ASKPDRSSYNEQF
TRBV2,TRBJ2-7,ASPPQGLYDEQY
TRBV13,TRBJ1-2,ASSLRARNRALYGYT
TRBV10-1,TRBJ1-4,ASSEYRTAINEKLF
TRBV19,TRBJ2-7,ATGTAYEQY
TRBV10-3,TRBJ2-3,AITGPTDTQY
TRBV4-1,TRBJ1-1,ASSPADRLSTEAF
TRBV29-1,TRBJ1-2,SVEDLELPYGYT
TRBV7-6,TRBJ2-7,ASSATGLAGDEQY
TRBV11-2,TRBJ1-1,ASSLDPGVEAF
TRBV19,TRBJ1-5,ASSMGGFSNQPQH
TRBV18,TRBJ1-1,ASSPGGQGI
TRBV9,TRBJ2-1,ASSSGLASQF
TRBV5-6,TRBJ1-6,ASSLPSSYNSPLH
TRBV5-6,TRBJ1-4,ASSLGDSGDEKLF
TRBV6-5,TRBJ1-3,ASSSGTSSGNTIY
TRBV12-5,TRBJ2-1,ASGLPLAGGHDEQF